What follows describes a single TCR beta chain. Authors' data handling: Estimation of nucleated cell counts was performed using reference gene primer amplification. TCRdb's copy holds only in-frame clones and misses some; the assay was immunoSEQ multiplex PCR. V and J calls and clone size follow that table, whereas D and trimming were derived from the DNA. The profile shows hundreds of thousands of clones, approximately 86% of them singletons. V shed 3 bases and J 2 bases; nucleotides not matched to a gene: 6. The germline gives CDR1 ENHRY, CDR2 SYGVKD. This CDR3 spans 15 amino acids. This sample was taken from a study of blood T cell repertoires in COVID-19. Study information: T cells, B-cell-depleted T cells, or PBMCs supplied cDNA or gDNA.

Sequenced: peripheral blood. V is TRBV10-3 and J is TRBJ1-2, with TRBD1 matching 7 bases. The TCR comes from an older man with acute or convalescent COVID-19. The CDR3 nucleotides read TGTGCCATCAGTGACTCCGGACAGGCCAACTATGGCTACACCTTC. Translating gives CAISDSGQANYGYTF.